The following is a TCR beta chain sequence with its context. These data belong to a study of T-cell memory formation after mild COVID-19. Each CDR3 protein gets one entry after TCRdb re-called the 5' RACE reads with MiXCR. The sample records roughly 150,000 distinct CDR3 sequences, 10% to 15% being singletons. Source material: PBMCs or a T cell subset sorted from them (not recorded which). The TCR comes from a man in his late teens or twenties who had mild COVID-19 (a few samples of this study predate the infection). Cell type and time point are not known.

CDR3 residues: CASSLALSQETQYF. The CDR3 nucleotides read TGCGCCAGCAGCTTGGCCCTGTCCCAAGAGACCCAGTACTTC. The chain employs TRBV5-1 and TRBJ2-5; no definite D call. The germline CDR1 and CDR2 sequences are SGHRS and YFSETQ. Trimming stripped 0 bases from V and 1 base from J, with 7 bases between. The CDR3 covers 14 residues. The full variable domain, rest sourced from reference TRBV5-1 and TRBJ2-5, is KAGVTQTPRYLIKTRGQQVTLSCSPISGHRSVSWYQQTPGQGLQFLFEYFSETQRNKGNFPGRFSGRQFSNSRSEMNVSTLELGDSALYLCASSLALSQETQYFGPGTRLLVL.